This passage covers 12 T cell receptor beta chains from one sample sequenced in a study of blood T cells in healthy people across ages. Primed by a sample-barcoded 5' primer and a J-beta primer mix, a second PCR proceeded for 7 to 11 cycles. A single record per CDR3 protein comes from TCRdb applying MiXCR to the 5' RACE reads. The data contain 980,000 or so distinct CDR3 sequences, about 44% of them singletons. Input material: blood. The source is a man between 25 and 39 years old in good health.

This clonotype was observed once. The V call is TRBV6-4, the J call TRBJ2-3, with 10 nucleotides matching TRBD2. Germline CDR1 is MRHNA and CDR2 is SNTAGT. V lost 10 bases and J lost 2; bases outside the gene matches: 12. This CDR3 region has 16 residues. CDR3 loop: CATAAETSGFTDTQYF. DNA of the CDR3: TGTGCCACCGCAGCCGAGACTAGCGGGTTCACAGATACGCAGTATTTT.

This clonotype was detected only a few times. The chain employs TRBV9 and TRBJ2-5, with 12 nucleotides matching TRBD1. The CDR3 is 16 residues long. Germline-derived CDR1 and CDR2 are SGDLS and YYNGEE. V was clipped by 2 bases and J by 4 bases; unmatched bases: 6. The DNA of the CDR3 is TGTGCCAGCAGCGTTGCCGGGACAGGGGGCGCAGAGACCCAGTACTTC. This translates into CASSVAGTGGAETQYF.

This sequence joins TRBV29-1 and TRBJ1-2; no clear D. The germline CDR1 and CDR2 sequences are SQVTM and ANQGSEA. Trimming removed 3 bases from V and 0 bases from J, with 8 bases in between. This CDR3 has 13 amino acids. The CDR3 DNA reads TGCAGCGTTGAGAGGGCCGCTAACTATGGCTACACCTTC. It yields the protein CSVERAANYGYTF.

The rearrangement links TRBV20-1 to TRBJ2-7; perhaps TRBD2 as D (7 bases). The V gene lost 2 bases and the J gene lost 7 bases, with 21 bases spanning the gap. Germline-derived CDR1 and CDR2 are DFQATT and SNEGSKA (reference sequence). There are 15 residues in the CDR3. This CDR3 is CSARLVGGRDNEQYF. The CDR3 nucleotides read TGCAGTGCTAGACTGGTCGGGGGGCGAGACAATGAGCAGTACTTC.

In its sample, this clonotype was seen a few times. This chain links TRBV6-5 with TRBJ1-6; D is unclear. Germline V CDR1 and CDR2: MNHEY, SVGAGI. Trimming left V 2 bases short and J 0 bases short, with 8 bases between. The CDR3 runs to 16 residues. The CDR3 region has the DNA TGTGCCAGCAGTTACGGTTCAAGCTCCTATAATTCACCCCTCCACTTT. Its translation: CASSYGSSSYNSPLHF.

This chain uses TRBV14 with TRBJ1-1; 8 bases align to TRBD1. The V gene's germline CDR1 is SGHDN and CDR2 FVKESK. The CDR3 contains 17 residues. V was clipped by 0 bases and J by 1 base; unmatched bases: 7. The CDR3 DNA sequence: TGTGCCAGCAGCCAAGATCCACAGGGGGTTTGGAACACTGAAGCTTTCTTT. Residues: CASSQDPQGVWNTEAFF.

As to this clonotype: The junction and the germline gene differ at one end; a read error may be behind it. This chain links TRBV5-1 with TRBJ1-1, with a tentative D call TRBD1 (6 bases). The CDR3 has 14 residues. Germline assignment: CDR1 SGHRS and CDR2 YFSETQ. The DNA for the CDR3 is TGCGCCAGCAGCTTTACAGGGAGGAACGCTGAAGCTTTCTTT. Protein: CASSFTGRNAEAFF.

The chain is built from TRBV3-1 and TRBJ2-1, with D possibly TRBD2 on 7 matching bases. V lost 0 bases to trimming and J lost 4 bases, with 16 bases between them. CDR1 is LGHDT, CDR2 YNNKEL, per germline (reference sequence). The CDR3 totals 17 residues. The CDR3 DNA reads TGTGCCAGCAGCCAAGATCTAGGGGGGGGGCCTTACAATGAGCAGTTCTTC. Translated, it gives CASSQDLGGGPYNEQFF.

This clonotype was found a few times. This CDR3 reads CASSRAPQKFNEQYF. As DNA, the CDR3 is TGTGCCAGCAGTCGCGCGCCCCAGAAGTTCAACGAGCAGTACTTC. V is TRBV27 and J is TRBJ2-7; no clear D gene. Germline values: CDR1 MNHEY, CDR2 SMNVEV (reference sequence). V lost 5 bases and J lost 5, with 19 bases in between. The CDR3 is 15 amino acids.

This clonotype was counted between two and nine times. The chain joins TRBV6-2 or TRBV6-3 to TRBJ2-1, with TRBD1 matching over 7 bases. V lost 2 bases to trimming and J lost 4 bases; unmatched junction nucleotides: 2. Germline CDR1 is MNHEY and CDR2 is SVGEGT. The CDR3 has 14 amino acids. CDR3 in amino acids: CASSYADRYNEQFF. CDR3 bases: TGTGCCAGCAGTTACGCGGACAGGTACAATGAGCAGTTCTTC.

The chain combines TRBV5-4 with TRBJ2-1; TRBD2 agrees at 14 bases. Germline CDR1 SGHNT, CDR2 YYREEE (reference sequence). After removal of 4 bases from V and 2 bases from J, the junction contained 11 bases not matched to a gene. CDR3 length: 19 amino acids. The CDR3 spells CASSPRLAGGLVPYNEQFF. The CDR3 region has the DNA TGTGCCAGCAGCCCAAGACTAGCGGGGGGGCTTGTACCCTACAATGAGCAGTTCTTC.

The table lists this clonotype with a few counts. The chain employs TRBV10-3 and TRBJ1-2; perhaps TRBD1 as D (6 bases). This CDR3 is 14 amino acids long. The germline CDR1 and CDR2 sequences are ENHRY and SYGVKD. Trimming pared 7 bases from V and 1 base from J, leaving 13 bases between. This CDR3 reads CAIKTDRLNYGYTF. The CDR3 DNA sequence: TGTGCCATCAAGACCGACAGGCTTAACTATGGCTACACCTTC.